This T cell receptor beta chain originates from a study of blood T cell repertoires in COVID-19. Categorization into cohorts depended on clinical history that participants reported. The table came from immunoSEQ multiplex PCR; TCRdb's copy has only in-frame clones and leaves some out. The table records a few hundred thousand clones, approximately 88% of them present only once. The CDR3 loop spans 15 amino acids. J gave up 9 bases and V 0 bases, and 3 bases lay outside the gene matches. Germline loops: CDR1 WNHNN, CDR2 SYGVQD (reference sequence). The sample consisted of PBMCs or T cells enriched from blood (not recorded which). The sequence was obtained from a man younger than 30 with acute COVID-19. The V and J genes are TRBV10-1 and TRBJ2-1; TRBD2 matches at 12 bases. The CDR3 coding sequence is TGCGCCAGCAGTGAGTCGTGGACTAGCGGGACTGAGCAGTTCTTC. As protein: CASSESWTSGTEQFF.